This is a list of T cell receptor beta chains from one sample in a study of response to subunit inactivated influenza vaccine. MiXCR was run by TCRdb on the RT-PCR reads, yielding one entry per CDR3 protein. The table shows fewer than 700,000 distinct CDR3 sequences, with 10% to 15% occurring only once. The sample here was PBMCs from blood, taken roughly 48 days after vaccination. The receptors were sampled from a man aged 45-65 years who received an inactivated influenza vaccine. The CDR3 runs from the conserved cysteine through the conserved F or W.

V	J	CDR3
TRBV12-3/TRBV12-4	TRBJ2-3	CASRALAGFSTDTQYF
TRBV9	TRBJ2-1	CASSVAPSGGVFYNEQFF
TRBV10-3	TRBJ2-6	CAISPSSGANVLTF
TRBV7-2	TRBJ2-4	CASSLRAAKNIQYF
TRBV7-2	TRBJ2-7	CASSFTGQSSYEQYF
TRBV2	TRBJ2-1	CASSTGTYNEQFF
TRBV9	TRBJ1-3	CASSVGSGSGNTIYF
TRBV30	TRBJ2-3	CACKLASSDTQYF
TRBV12-3/TRBV12-4	TRBJ2-1	CASSFKIRGSPYNEQFF
TRBV5-6	TRBJ2-7	CASIKAGGTYEQYF
TRBV12-3/TRBV12-4	TRBJ2-1	CASSPPSGGAYNEQFF
TRBV27	TRBJ2-1	CASSSGTRGYNEQFF
TRBV2	TRBJ1-4	CATSPLTGENEKLFF
TRBV12-3/TRBV12-4	TRBJ2-5	CASSSRTVSEETQYF
TRBV10-3	TRBJ1-3	CAIMAGGLSGNTIYF
TRBV6-2/TRBV6-3	TRBJ2-3	CAGKRDISDTQYF
TRBV18	TRBJ2-2	CASSPSRTAGGTGELFF
TRBV6-2/TRBV6-3	TRBJ2-2	CASSSGTIAAGELFF
TRBV20-1	TRBJ2-1	CSARDVEGGNEQFF
TRBV7-9	TRBJ2-7	CASSPTTGTGSSEQYF
TRBV12-3/TRBV12-4	TRBJ2-5	CASSAGLRETQYF
TRBV20-1	TRBJ2-1	CSASGNYNEQFF
TRBV11-2	TRBJ2-7	CASSLGGIGHEQYF
TRBV20-1	TRBJ2-4	CSARDLGQALHDIQYF
TRBV20-1	TRBJ2-3	CSLAGITDTQYF
TRBV7-8	TRBJ1-3	CASSLERISGNTIYF
TRBV7-2	TRBJ2-7	CASSSGRGYEQYF
TRBV5-1	TRBJ1-2	CASGSGTGGSGYTF
TRBV4-3	TRBJ2-3	CASSQVGTLGGNTQYF
TRBV28	TRBJ1-3	CASRPTGSGNTIYF
TRBV5-1	TRBJ1-1	CASSFGDSNTEAFF
TRBV18	TRBJ2-7	CASSQRDRGISYEQYF
TRBV10-1	TRBJ1-1	CASSEEGYTEAFF